Listed below are T cell receptor beta chains from one sample, sequenced in a study of T cells in Graves' hyperthyroidism and ophthalmopathy. One entry per CDR3 protein results from TCRdb running MiXCR on the multiplex PCR reads. The table includes approximately 600,000 distinct CDR3 sequences, 20% to 25% detected once. The sample taken for sequencing was blood. Receptors were obtained from a man between 25 and 39 years old with Graves' ophthalmopathy. CDR3s include the opening cysteine and the closing phenylalanine or tryptophan. A D gene is named only where the DNA matches it firmly. A row's size may be missing; if present it is once, few, many or a size class.

many TRBJ2-7 TRBV7-3 TRBD1 TGTGCCAGCAGCGCACGGGACAGGGGGACCTACGAGCAGTACTTC CASSARDRGTYEQYF
NA TRBJ2-3 TRBV25-1 NA TGTGCCAGCAGATCTAGGGGAGATACGCAGTATTTT CASRSRGDTQYF
few TRBJ1-5 TRBV6-1 TRBD1 TGTGCCAGCAGCTCCGGGACAGGGGGTATTCGGCCCCAGCATTTT CASSSGTGGIRPQHF
few TRBJ2-2 TRBV20-1 TRBD2 TGCAGTGCTAGAGCCAGCGGGAGGGCCAACACCGGGGAGCTGTTTTTT CSARASGRANTGELFF
once TRBJ1-2 TRBV28 NA TGTGCCAGCAGTTCGGAGGGCGAGTATAGCTACACCTTC CASSSEGEYSYTF
few TRBJ2-6 TRBV7-9 NA TGTGCCAGCAGCGGAATCCGGGACTCAAGCTCTGGGGCCAACGTCCTGACTTTC CASSGIRDSSSGANVLTF
many TRBJ2-7 TRBV5-1 NA TGCGCCAGCTCCTCTCACGGGACACCCTCCTACGAGCAGTACTTC CASSSHGTPSYEQYF
few TRBJ2-7 TRBV5-1 TRBD1 TGCGCCAGCAGCTTCTCCGGGACAGGGGTCTCCTACGAGCAGTACTTC CASSFSGTGVSYEQYF
few TRBJ1-6 TRBV28 TRBD1 TGTGCCAGCACCAAACCACAGGGGAGGAATTCACCCCTCCACTTT CASTKPQGRNSPLHF
NA TRBJ1-5 TRBV30 NA TGTGCCTGGAGTGCGGATCAGGGCCAGCCCCAGCATTTT CAWSADQGQPQHF
NA TRBJ2-2 TRBV6-1 TRBD2 TGTGCCAGTCAGGCGGGAGAGGTCGGGGAGCTGTTTTTT CASQAGEVGELFF
NA TRBJ2-7 TRBV27 TRBD1 TGTGCCAGCCAACGGACAGGGGGCCCATACAATGAGCAGTACTTC CASQRTGGPYNEQYF
NA TRBJ1-5 TRBV6-2/TRBV6-3 TRBD1 TGTGCCAGCACCGTTGGGACAGGGGGCAATCAGCCCCAGCATTTT CASTVGTGGNQPQHF
many TRBJ2-5 TRBV3-1 NA TGTGCCAGCAGCCAACCTAGTAGAGGCGGCCAGTACTTC CASSQPSRGGQYF
many TRBJ2-7 TRBV6-2/TRBV6-3 NA TGTGCCAGCAGTTACCAACAGGTCTACGAGCAGTACTTC CASSYQQVYEQYF
few TRBJ1-6 TRBV6-1 NA TGTGCCAGCAGTGAGAACAGCCTCAATTCACCCCTCCACTTT CASSENSLNSPLHF
few TRBJ2-1 TRBV7-3 NA TGTGCCAGCAGCTTAACGTTTGGACATTCCTACAATGAGCAGTTCTTC CASSLTFGHSYNEQFF
NA TRBJ2-4 TRBV12-3/TRBV12-4 NA TGTGCCAGCATCCCGTCCCTAGCCAAAAACATTCAGTACTTC CASIPSLAKNIQYF
many TRBJ2-7 TRBV20-1 NA TGCAGTGCTACTTTATTGAAGATAAATTACGAGCAGTACTTC CSATLLKINYEQYF
NA TRBJ2-7 TRBV2 NA TGTGCCAGCAGTGGGGACGCTTACTACGAGCAGTACTTC CASSGDAYYEQYF
few TRBJ2-3 TRBV12-3/TRBV12-4 NA TGTGCCAGCAGTTTCGTGGCAGGGACTAGCACAGATACGCAGTATTTT CASSFVAGTSTDTQYF
NA TRBJ1-2 TRBV5-1 NA TGCGCCAGCAGACCGGACGGGGATAGGGGCTACACCTTC CASRPDGDRGYTF
few TRBJ1-1 TRBV10-3 NA TGTGCCACCTGCGGGGGACATGAGGATGAAGCTTTCTTT CATCGGHEDEAFF
many TRBJ2-7 TRBV10-3 NA TGTGCCACCAGGGAGCGGGCCGACGAGCAGTACTTC CATRERADEQYF
few TRBJ2-1 TRBV20-1 TRBD2 TGCAGTGCTAGAGTACTAGCGGGAGGACACAATGAGCAGTTCTTC CSARVLAGGHNEQFF
few TRBJ1-5 TRBV4-2 TRBD1 TGTGCCAGCAGCCAAGATCCGGGCGGCCAGGGGGTTTATCAGCCCCAGCATTTT CASSQDPGGQGVYQPQHF
few TRBJ1-3 TRBV5-1 NA TGCGCCAGCACTGACACAAGCTCTGGAAACACCATATATTTT CASTDTSSGNTIYF
many TRBJ1-3 TRBV28 TRBD1 TGTGCCAGCAGACAGGACAGGGTGGGAAACACCATATATTTT CASRQDRVGNTIYF
few TRBJ2-1 TRBV11-2 NA TGTGCCAGCAGCTCGTCGTACGGGTATGAGCAGTTCTTC CASSSSYGYEQFF
many TRBJ2-3 TRBV12-3/TRBV12-4 NA TGTGCCAGCAGTTCCCGGGGCACAGATACGCAGTATTTT CASSSRGTDTQYF
few TRBJ2-1 TRBV11-2 NA TGTGCCAGCAGCTTAGGAATCTACAATGAGCAGTTCTTC CASSLGIYNEQFF
many TRBJ2-5 TRBV7-2 TRBD1 TGTGCCAGCAGCTTATCGACAGGGGGCGGGGAGACCCAGTACTTC CASSLSTGGGETQYF
many TRBJ2-5 TRBV11-3 NA TGTGCCAGCAGAAAGTGGGGGCAAGAGACCCAGTACTTC CASRKWGQETQYF
many TRBJ2-5 TRBV11-2 NA TGTGCCAGCAGCTCTACTCTTTTCTTCAGCGCGGACACCCAAGAGACCCAGTACTTC CASSSTLFFSADTQETQYF
NA TRBJ2-3 TRBV11-3 NA TGTGCCAGCAGCTTAGACGATACGCAGTATTTT CASSLDDTQYF
few TRBJ1-1 TRBV6-1 NA TGTGCCAGCAGTTATTCAGTTACCTTGAACACTGAAGCTTTCTTT CASSYSVTLNTEAFF
NA TRBJ2-7 TRBV6-5 NA TGTGCCAGCAGTTACCAGGGTCTTGACGAGCAGTACTTC CASSYQGLDEQYF
few TRBJ2-1 TRBV28 TRBD2 TGTGCCAGCAGTCCAATGTTAGGGACTAGACACAATGAGCAGTTCTTC CASSPMLGTRHNEQFF
NA TRBJ2-1 TRBV5-1 NA TGCGCCAGCAGCTCGCCCCCCGTTGTGGGGGAGGTCAACCCCGGCGGGAAATCCTACAATGAGCAGTTCTTC CASSSPPVVGEVNPGGKSYNEQFF
few TRBJ2-1 TRBV20-1 NA TGCAGTGCGGATAGAATCATTTCGGACAATGAGCAGTTCTTC CSADRIISDNEQFF
few TRBJ1-1 TRBV7-9 NA TGTGCCAGCAGCTTAGAGATCCGACAAAACGCAGCTTTCTTT CASSLEIRQNAAFF
NA TRBJ1-1 TRBV6-2/TRBV6-3 NA TGTGCCAGTTACCCCCTAGGTGGGGGAGCTTTCTTT CASYPLGGGAFF
NA TRBJ2-1 TRBV7-9 NA TGTGCCAGCAGCTCCCTCCACAATGAGCAGTTCTTC CASSSLHNEQFF
once TRBJ1-1 TRBV29-1 NA TGCAGCGTTGCGCTTCAGGGGAGGAACACTGAAGCTTTCTTT CSVALQGRNTEAFF
many TRBJ1-5 TRBV6-1 NA TGTGCCAGCAGTGGGCAGGGCTATAGCAATCAGCCCCAGCATTTT CASSGQGYSNQPQHF
NA TRBJ2-1 TRBV5-1 NA TGCGCCAGCAGTCCCACGGGGCCCTTTGGGCATGAGCAGTTCTTC CASSPTGPFGHEQFF
few TRBJ2-2 TRBV19 TRBD2 TGTGCCAGTGGAACTAGCGGGAGAATCGGGGAGCTGTTTTTT CASGTSGRIGELFF
many TRBJ2-3 TRBV11-2 TRBD2 TGTGCCAGCAGCTTTAGCGGGGGTAGAAGCACAGATACGCAGTATTTT CASSFSGGRSTDTQYF
NA TRBJ2-2 TRBV9 NA TGTGCCAGCAGGTCGGAGAACACCGGGGAGCTGTTTTTT CASRSENTGELFF
NA TRBJ1-6 TRBV14 NA TGTGCCAGCAGCGCCCGACTGCGTTCACCCCTCCACTTT CASSARLRSPLHF
NA TRBJ2-7 TRBV27 NA TGTGCCAGCAGTCCCAACTCCCCCTACGAGCAGTACTTC CASSPNSPYEQYF
many TRBJ2-7 TRBV30 NA TGTGCCTGGAGTGTTGGAGCTGGGGAGCAGTACTTC CAWSVGAGEQYF
few TRBJ2-1 TRBV20-1 NA TGCAGTGCTCTGGCCAGCCGAAACAATGAGCAGTTCTTC CSALASRNNEQFF
few TRBJ2-4 TRBV5-5 TRBD1 TGTGCCAGCAGCCCTGGACAGGGTAATACCAAAAACATTCAGTACTTC CASSPGQGNTKNIQYF
NA TRBJ2-7 TRBV20-1 NA TGCAGTGCTAACGCGGGGACCGACGAGCAGTACTTC CSANAGTDEQYF
many TRBJ2-3 TRBV7-3 NA TGTGCCAGCAGCTTAGAACCCCGGGCAGATACGCAGTATTTT CASSLEPRADTQYF
many TRBJ1-5 TRBV5-1 NA TGCGCCAGCAGCTTGGTTGGGGATCAGGGTCAGCCCCAGCATTTT CASSLVGDQGQPQHF
many TRBJ2-1 TRBV7-2 NA TGTGCCAGCAGCTTAGTCGCGGTTTGGGCAGGGGAGATGGATGAGCAGTTCTTC CASSLVAVWAGEMDEQFF
many TRBJ2-7 TRBV3-1 NA TGTGCCAGCAGCGATCAGGGGTCTCACGAGCAGTACTTC CASSDQGSHEQYF
NA TRBJ2-7 TRBV5-5 NA TGTGCCAGCAGCTCCCGTTGGGGTTCCGAGCAGTACTTC CASSSRWGSEQYF